This T cell receptor (beta chain) was obtained from a study of cytomegalovirus exposure and HLA in healthy donors. Repertoires were generated with immunoSEQ multiplex PCR, while TCRdb's copy carries only in-frame clones and drops some. Of some 310,000 clones listed, approximately 86% are singletons. Germline loops: CDR1 MNHEY, CDR2 SVGAGI. V was clipped by 0 bases and J by 11 bases, with 16 bases between them. The CDR3 loop spans 14 amino acids. General study findings and limits: Cytomegalovirus status, reportedly, was diagnosed with high specificity and sensitivity by the classifier. The study flagged about 150 TCR beta chains as cytomegalovirus-associated.

As regards this clone: The antigen is undetermined.

The source of this sequence is a young man in good health and CMV-seronegative. V and J are TRBV6-5 and TRBJ1-1; tentatively, D is TRBD1 (6 bases). The sequencing input was PBMCs. CDR3 residues: CASSYSTGPSTAFF. CDR3 bases: TGTGCCAGCAGTTACTCGACAGGCCCCTCGACCGCTTTCTTT.